A single sample gave rise to the 15 T cell receptor beta chains below, sequenced in a study of cytomegalovirus exposure and HLA in healthy donors. The PCR ran on 60 Vbeta and 13 Jbeta primers. Data came from immunoSEQ multiplex PCR; TCRdb stores just in-frame clones and leaves some out. The data hold 150,000 to 180,000 clones, with roughly 72% observed a single time. Sequencing used PBMCs. The source of these receptors is a man aged 25-45 years in good health and CMV-seronegative.

The chain links TRBV10-3 to TRBJ2-5; 9 bases fit TRBD1. TRBJ2-7 explains the end of the DNA better; the J call may be wrong. The germline CDR1 and CDR2 sequences are ENHRY and SYGVKD. There are 15 residues in the CDR3. CDR3 nucleotides: TGTGCCATCAGAGGACAGGGGACGAGGACCTACGAGCAGTACTTC. Translation: CAIRGQGTRTYEQYF.

This chain connects TRBV5-6 to TRBJ2-7; 8 bases are a match to TRBD2. There are 16 residues in the CDR3. Germline lookup yields CDR1 SGHDT and CDR2 YYEEEE. Unmatched junction bases numbered 10, after V lost 0 bases and J lost 5 bases. The CDR3 here is CASSLASRLASHEQYF. Written as DNA, the CDR3 is TGTGCCAGCAGCTTGGCCAGTCGACTAGCGTCCCACGAGCAGTACTTC.

The CDR3 protein is CSVEKQGVNEQYF. CDR3 nucleotide sequence: TGCAGCGTTGAGAAACAGGGGGTAAACGAGCAGTACTTC. V and J are TRBV29-1 and TRBJ2-7; 8 bases match TRBD1. With 3 bases clipped from V and 5 bases from J, the junction kept 6 bases outside the gene matches. CDR1 is SQVTM, CDR2 ANQGSEA, per germline. CDR3 size: 13 residues.

The chain joins TRBV5-4 to TRBJ1-4; TRBD1 is a possible D gene (5 bases). V lost 1 base to trimming and J lost 7 bases, with 8 bases between them. The CDR3 loop spans 13 amino acids. CDR1 is SGHNT, CDR2 YYREEE, per germline (reference sequence). For the CDR3, the DNA is TGTGCCAGCAGCTTGCAGGGAGGTGAAAAACTGTTTTTT. As protein: CASSLQGGEKLFF.

The V call is TRBV28, the J call TRBJ1-6, with D unresolved. Germline lookup yields CDR1 MDHEN and CDR2 SYDVKM. Trimming stripped 6 bases from V and 8 bases from J, with 14 bases between. The CDR3 spans 14 residues. As DNA, the CDR3 is TGTGCCAGCAGGACCTCAGGTTCAGATTCACCCCTCCACTTT. The encoded protein is CASRTSGSDSPLHF.

The rearrangement uses TRBV4-2 and TRBJ1-1; no reliable D call. This CDR3 spans 15 amino acids. Germline V gene lookup returns CDR1 LGHNA and CDR2 YNFKEQ. Trimming took 0 bases from V and 1 from J, leaving 9 bases between them. The CDR3 sequence is CASSQEETRNTEAFF. Here the CDR3 DNA reads TGTGCCAGCAGCCAAGAAGAGACACGGAACACTGAAGCTTTCTTT.

V and J are TRBV6-1 and TRBJ1-2, with D possibly matching TRBD1 (5 bases). The CDR3 loop spans 13 amino acids. Deletions cut 5 bases from V and 6 bases from J, with 13 bases between. Per the germline V gene, CDR1 is MNHNS and CDR2 is SASEGT. Written as DNA, the CDR3 is TGTGCCAGCAGTACGGGCCCGGGGGATGGCTACACCTTC. It is translated as CASSTGPGDGYTF.

The CDR3 region is CASSRATSGASQETQYF. The CDR3 DNA follows: TGTGCCAGTAGTAGGGCGACTAGCGGGGCCTCTCAAGAGACCCAGTACTTC. The chain is built from TRBV19 and TRBJ2-5; 11 bases map to TRBD2. Germline assignment: CDR1 LNHDA and CDR2 SQIVND (reference sequence). Losses at the gene ends were 4 bases for V and 2 bases for J; bases not matched to a gene: 9. The length of the CDR3 is 17 residues.

The V and J genes are TRBV21-1 and TRBJ2-2; no DNA check was done on the table's D call, TRBD2. TRBV21-1 is annotated as a pseudogene. The CDR3 is made up of 17 amino acids. The DNA of the CDR3 is TGTGCCAGCACCTCAGGGAGGAACAAGTCGGTCACCGGGGAGCTGTTTTTT. Translation: CASTSGRNKSVTGELFF.

The chain combines TRBV25-1 with TRBJ2-3, with 12 bases fitting TRBD1. The germline gives CDR1 MGHDK, CDR2 SYGVNS. Trimming at V came to 5 bases and at J to 4 bases, leaving 4 bases not matched to a gene. There are 15 residues in the CDR3. CDR3 sequence reads: CASSIRDRGPDTQYF. The CDR3 region has the DNA TGTGCCAGCAGTATCCGGGACAGGGGGCCAGATACGCAGTATTTT.

The chain uses TRBV7-2 and TRBJ2-1, with D perhaps matching TRBD1 (6 bases). V was cut by 1 base and J by 7 bases, with 8 bases left in between. CDR3 length equals 13 residues. From germline, CDR1 is SGHTA and CDR2 FQGNSA. The CDR3 DNA sequence: TGTGCCAGCAGCTTAGTGAGGGGGAATGAGCAGTTCTTC. Amino acids: CASSLVRGNEQFF.

The rearrangement uses TRBV19 and TRBJ1-2; 7 bases fit TRBD1. CDR1 LNHDA and CDR2 SQIVND come from the germline V gene (reference sequence). V lost 10 bases to trimming and J lost 3 bases; unmatched junction nucleotides: 5. The length of the CDR3 is 12 residues. The CDR3 protein is CATTGTDYGYTF. DNA of the CDR3: TGTGCCACCACCGGGACAGACTATGGCTACACCTTC.

The chain uses TRBV28 and TRBJ1-6; 11 bases agree with TRBD1. The CDR3 length is 16 residues. In germline, CDR1 is MDHEN, CDR2 SYDVKM. V lost 3 bases, J lost 9 bases, and 7 bases stayed unmatched. CDR3 loop: CASSFPGQGAGSPLHF. The CDR3, as DNA: TGTGCCAGCAGTTTCCCCGGACAGGGGGCCGGTTCACCCCTCCACTTT.

V and J are TRBV7-6 and TRBJ1-6, with TRBD1 identical over 9 bases. Germline assignment: CDR1 SGHVS and CDR2 FNYEAQ. The CDR3 loop spans 17 amino acids. The ends lost 5 bases at V and 6 bases at J; junction bases unmatched: 11. CDR3 DNA: TGTGCCAGCAGCAATTATCGGGACAGGGTGCCTAATTCACCCCTCCACTTT. This sequence encodes CASSNYRDRVPNSPLHF.

The chain is built from TRBV10-3 and TRBJ1-6, with 7 bases fitting TRBD1. Trimming cost V 10 bases and J 9 bases; bases outside gene matches: 9. CDR1 is ENHRY and CDR2 is SYGVKD in the germline V gene. This CDR3 has 13 residues. CDR3 amino acids: CATSDTGASPLHF. The CDR3 DNA follows: TGTGCCACTTCGGACACAGGGGCTTCACCCCTCCACTTT.